The next 8 T cell receptor beta chains were all read from a single sample in a study of post-analysis software for immune sequencing data. For these TCRs, the target antigens are not known. Findings and limits, study-wide: A few TRBV segments appeared more often in patients than in controls, and TRBV5-6, TRBV5-1 and TRBV20-1 were among these.

Every TCR beta cDNA library bore unique molecular identifiers. TCRdb ran MiXCR on the PCR reads and lists one entry per CDR3 protein. The repertoire consists of about 820,000 distinct CDR3 sequences, with roughly 58% occurring once and the leading ten covering over 4%. The sample taken for sequencing was blood. The receptors here all came from a girl aged 10 to 17 with multiple sclerosis.

The rearrangement uses TRBV27 and TRBJ2-7; D may be TRBD1 (5 bases). This CDR3 is built from 14 residues. Germline CDR1 reads MNHEY; CDR2 reads SMNVEV (reference sequence). Trimming removed 2 bases from V and 5 bases from J, with 13 bases in between. CDR3 sequence: CASSLQGVKNEQYF. The CDR3 coding sequence is TGTGCCAGCAGTTTACAGGGTGTTAAAAACGAGCAGTACTTC.

There are a few counts of this clonotype. This chain links TRBV10-3 with TRBJ2-3, with 8 bases that match TRBD1. From germline, CDR1 is ENHRY and CDR2 SYGVKD. After removal of 7 bases from V and 9 bases from J, the junction contained 15 bases not matched to a gene. The CDR3 has 15 residues. The DNA of the CDR3 is TGTGCCATCAAATCGACAGGGGACGCCCTAGGGACGCAGTATTTT. This translates into CAIKSTGDALGTQYF.

CDR3 DNA sequence: TGTGCCAGCAGCGAACGACAGGGAGCTGAAGCTTTCTTT. Residues: CASSERQGAEAFF. The chain couples TRBV7-9 to TRBJ1-1; 7 bases match TRBD1. The CDR3 spans 13 residues. Germline V gene data show CDR1 as SEHNR and CDR2 as FQNEAQ (reference sequence). The ends lost 5 bases at V and 6 bases at J; junction bases unmatched: 6. Full variable domain (missing parts from reference TRBV7-9 and TRBJ1-1): DTGVSQNPRHKITKRGQNVTFRCDPISEHNRLYWYRQTLGQGPEFLTYFQNEAQLEKSRLLSDRFSAERPKGSFSTLEIQRTEQGDSAMYLCASSERQGAEAFFGQGTRLTVV.

This chain uses TRBV19 with TRBJ1-1; TRBD1 agrees at 10 bases. The CDR3 is made up of 16 amino acids. V was pared by 1 base and J by 5 bases, with 7 bases of the junction left unmatched. CDR1 LNHDA and CDR2 SQIVND come from the germline V gene (reference sequence). CDR3 sequence: CASSIGWGTGETEAFF. CDR3 coding DNA: TGTGCCAGTAGTATAGGTTGGGGGACAGGGGAAACTGAAGCTTTCTTT.

The chain links TRBV20-1 to TRBJ1-5; 7 nucleotides match TRBD1. The CDR3 length is 15 residues. Germline V gives CDR1 DFQATT, CDR2 SNEGSKA (reference sequence). V lost 1 base to trimming and J lost 5 bases; unmatched junction nucleotides: 8. The chain's CDR3 is CSARVLGQSYQPQHF. CDR3 sequence (DNA): TGCAGTGCTAGAGTACTGGGACAGTCTTATCAGCCCCAGCATTTT.

Only a few counts were recorded for this clonotype. The V and J genes are TRBV3-1 and TRBJ2-5, with D tentatively TRBD2 (6 bases). Germline loops: CDR1 LGHDT, CDR2 YNNKEL (reference sequence). The CDR3 is made up of 15 amino acids. V lost 1 base and J lost 4, with 13 bases in between. Here the CDR3 DNA reads TGTGCCAGCAGCCAAGGTCCGAGAGCGGGAGAGACCCAGTACTTC. Its protein is CASSQGPRAGETQYF.

The rearrangement uses TRBV7-9 and TRBJ1-5; no clear D. V lost 6 bases to trimming and J lost 4 bases, with 13 bases between them. CDR3 size: 14 residues. Germline CDR1 is SEHNR and CDR2 is FQNEAQ (reference sequence). The CDR3 here is CASSRQEGNQPQHF. CDR3 nucleotides: TGTGCCAGCAGTAGGCAGGAGGGAAATCAGCCCCAGCATTTT. Drawing the rest from reference TRBV7-9 and TRBJ1-5, the complete variable domain is DTGVSQNPRHKITKRGQNVTFRCDPISEHNRLYWYRQTLGQGPEFLTYFQNEAQLEKSRLLSDRFSAERPKGSFSTLEIQRTEQGDSAMYLCASSRQEGNQPQHFGDGTRLSIL.

The chain combines TRBV5-1 with TRBJ2-7; 7 bases agree with TRBD1. Germline assignment: CDR1 SGHRS and CDR2 YFSETQ. Trimming cost V 1 base and J 0 bases; bases outside gene matches: 10. The length of the CDR3 is 17 residues. The DNA of the CDR3 is TGCGCCAGCAGCTTGCATCTCCTAAGGGACAGCTCCTACGAGCAGTACTTC. Protein product: CASSLHLLRDSSYEQYF.